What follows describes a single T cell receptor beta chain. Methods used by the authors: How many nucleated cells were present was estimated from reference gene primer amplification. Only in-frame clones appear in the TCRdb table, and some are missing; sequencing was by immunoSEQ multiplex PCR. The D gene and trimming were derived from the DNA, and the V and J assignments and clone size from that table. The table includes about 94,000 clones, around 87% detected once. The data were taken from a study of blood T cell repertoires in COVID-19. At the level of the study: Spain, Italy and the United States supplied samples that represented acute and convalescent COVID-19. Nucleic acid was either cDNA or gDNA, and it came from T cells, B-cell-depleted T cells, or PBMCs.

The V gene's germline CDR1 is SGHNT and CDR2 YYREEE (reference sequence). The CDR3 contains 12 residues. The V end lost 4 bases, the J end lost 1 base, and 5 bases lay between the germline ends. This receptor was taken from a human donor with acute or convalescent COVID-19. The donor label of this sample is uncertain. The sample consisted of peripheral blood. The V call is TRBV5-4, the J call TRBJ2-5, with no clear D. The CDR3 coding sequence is TGTGCCAGCAGCATAATCCAAGAGACCCAGTACTTC. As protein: CASSIIQETQYF.